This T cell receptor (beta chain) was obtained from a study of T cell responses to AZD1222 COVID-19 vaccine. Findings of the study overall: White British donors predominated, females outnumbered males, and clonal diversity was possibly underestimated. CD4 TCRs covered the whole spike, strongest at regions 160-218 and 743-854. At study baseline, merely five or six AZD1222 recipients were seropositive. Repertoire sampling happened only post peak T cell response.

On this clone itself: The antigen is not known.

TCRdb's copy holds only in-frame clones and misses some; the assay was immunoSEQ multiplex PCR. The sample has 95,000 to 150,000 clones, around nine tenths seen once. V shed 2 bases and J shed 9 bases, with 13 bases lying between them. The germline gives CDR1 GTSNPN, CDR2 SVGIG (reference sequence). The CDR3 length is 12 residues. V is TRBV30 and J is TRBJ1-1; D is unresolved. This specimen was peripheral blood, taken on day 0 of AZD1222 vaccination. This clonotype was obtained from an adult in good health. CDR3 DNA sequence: TGTGCCTGGAGTCCTACCGGGATCCAAGCTTTCTTT. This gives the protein CAWSPTGIQAFF.